These 27 T cell receptor beta chains were all obtained from the same sample, sequenced in a study of blood T cells in healthy people across ages. Next came a second PCR, run for about 6 to 12 cycles, which used a sample-barcoded 5' primer along with a J-beta primer mix. TCRdb re-analysed the 5' RACE reads in MiXCR, keeping a single row per CDR3 protein. The table has about 640,000 distinct CDR3 sequences, approximately 50% seen once; the top ten hold over 35%. Sequencing was performed on blood. The receptors here all came from a man aged 60 to 69 in good health.

This chain connects TRBV28 to TRBJ2-7; D not certain. The CDR3 loop spans 14 amino acids. Trimming left V 5 bases short and J 0 bases short, with 11 bases between. CDR1 and CDR2 (germline): MDHEN, SYDVKM. CDR3 sequence: CASSTPGSSYEQYF. The CDR3 region has the DNA TGTGCCAGCAGTACCCCTGGATCCTCCTACGAGCAGTACTTC.

The J gene is TRBJ2-7, the V gene TRBV10-3, with 7 bases matching TRBD1. The CDR3 has 13 amino acids. The V gene's germline CDR1 is ENHRY and CDR2 SYGVKD. V trimming: 4 bases; J trimming: 10 bases; junction bases outside the gene matches: 10. CDR3 residues: CAISGTDRSVQYF. CDR3 nucleotides: TGTGCCATCAGTGGTACGGACAGGTCAGTTCAGTACTTC.

The V gene is TRBV5-1, the J gene TRBJ2-1, with TRBD2 identical over 7 bases. In germline, CDR1 is SGHRS, CDR2 YFSETQ. CDR3 size: 16 residues. Trimming cost V 0 bases and J 1 base; bases outside gene matches: 4. The DNA of the CDR3 is TGCGCCAGCAGCTTGGGGACTAGGTCGTCCTACAATGAGCAGTTCTTC. It is translated as CASSLGTRSSYNEQFF.

This clonotype was counted only a few times. The V and J genes are TRBV7-2 and TRBJ2-1; D gene unclear. The CDR3 is made up of 15 amino acids. V lost 2 bases, J lost 5 bases, and 13 bases lay in between. Per the germline V gene, CDR1 is SGHTA and CDR2 is FQGNSA. This chain's CDR3 is CASSLPGRTNNEQFF. In nucleotides, the CDR3 is TGTGCCAGCAGCTTACCGGGCCGAACAAACAATGAGCAGTTCTTC.

The gene calls are TRBV29-1 and TRBJ2-7; TRBD1 aligns across 9 bases. The germline CDR1 and CDR2 sequences are SQVTM and ANQGSEA. This CDR3 spans 14 amino acids. Germline trimming cut 4 bases from V and 3 bases from J; bases unmatched to any gene: 7. The chain's CDR3 is CSVGTGGAGYEQYF. The CDR3 DNA is TGCAGCGTTGGAACAGGGGGCGCGGGCTACGAGCAGTACTTC.

This chain joins TRBV20-1 and TRBJ2-5; D gene unclear. V lost 1 base and J 1 base, leaving 10 bases between the germline ends. The CDR3 loop spans 14 amino acids. Germline V gene data show CDR1 as DFQATT and CDR2 as SNEGSKA (reference sequence). This chain's CDR3 is CSARVGGFQETQYF. The DNA of the CDR3 is TGCAGTGCTAGAGTTGGCGGTTTCCAAGAGACCCAGTACTTC.

The V call is TRBV9, the J call TRBJ2-7, with D hard to call. The ends were cut back, 4 bases at V and 7 bases at J, with 18 bases in the middle. Germline loops: CDR1 SGDLS, CDR2 YYNGEE. The CDR3 runs 14 residues. The CDR3 bases are TGTGCCAGCAGCTCTAGTCTGAATACGCAGGAGCAGTACTTC. Its protein product is CASSSSLNTQEQYF.

This clonotype came up a few times. This sequence joins TRBV28 and TRBJ2-5; no reliable D call. V lost 7 bases to trimming and J lost 2 bases, with 8 bases between them. Germline values: CDR1 MDHEN, CDR2 SYDVKM. The CDR3 extends over 12 amino acids. CDR3 nucleotide sequence: TGTGCCAGCACTTCAAGTCAAGAGACCCAGTACTTC. It encodes CASTSSQETQYF.

A remark on this clonotype: One junction end does not reproduce the germline sequence, and a read error may be involved. The V call is TRBV5-6, the J call TRBJ2-5; tentatively, D is TRBD2 (6 bases). CDR1 is SGHDT, CDR2 YYEEEE, per germline. CDR3 length equals 16 residues. The CDR3 sequence: CARSLSGHSVSETQYF. The CDR3, as DNA: TGTGCCCGCAGCTTGAGCGGGCACAGCGTCTCAGAGACCCAGTACTTC.

This clonotype was observed a few times. This sequence joins TRBV24-1 and TRBJ2-1, with D maybe TRBD1 (5 bases). Germline CDR1 reads KGHDR; CDR2 reads SFDVKD. The CDR3 is 12 amino acids. V was cut by 4 bases and J by 11 bases, with 11 bases left in between. CDR3 protein: CATSDQTDQQFF. CDR3 nucleotide sequence: TGTGCCACCAGTGACCAGACAGATCAGCAGTTCTTC.

The chain recombines TRBV20-1 with TRBJ2-7, with a weak D call TRBD2 (6 bases). The CDR3 extends over 12 amino acids. Trimming pared 6 bases from V and 1 base from J, leaving 10 bases between. Germline-derived CDR1 and CDR2 are DFQATT and SNEGSKA (reference sequence). CDR3: CSAHGGSYEQYF. The CDR3 region has the DNA TGCAGTGCGCATGGGGGGTCCTACGAGCAGTACTTC.

V and J are TRBV6-1 and TRBJ2-7; D is perhaps TRBD2 (5 bases). Trimming removed 7 bases from V and 3 bases from J, with 19 bases in between. This CDR3 comprises 15 residues. Looked up from germline, CDR1 is MNHNS and CDR2 is SASEGT. Here the CDR3 reads CASTIRLQGGYEQYF. Here the CDR3 DNA reads TGTGCCAGCACCATAAGACTACAAGGAGGCTACGAGCAGTACTTC.

This clonotype has just a few counts. The chain is built from TRBV20-1 and TRBJ1-4, with a tentative D call TRBD1 (6 bases). CDR1 and CDR2 from the germline V gene are DFQATT and SNEGSKA (reference sequence). This CDR3 spans 14 amino acids. V was trimmed by 6 bases and J by 0 bases, leaving 11 bases between them. CDR3 protein: CSAPTGATNEKLFF. CDR3 nucleotides: TGCAGTGCGCCGACAGGAGCAACTAATGAAAAACTGTTTTTT.

This clonotype appeared a few times. The rearrangement links TRBV11-2 to TRBJ2-7; D gene ambiguous. The V end lost 2 bases, the J end lost 7 bases, and 15 bases lay between the germline ends. The V gene's germline CDR1 is SGHAT and CDR2 FQNNGV. CDR3 length: 14 amino acids. The CDR3 region is CASSLRLPVGEQYF. The CDR3 DNA is TGTGCCAGCAGCTTACGACTCCCGGTGGGGGAGCAGTACTTC.

On this clonotype itself: A much larger clone lies a single base off, so this may be a read error. This chain connects TRBV5-1 to TRBJ2-5; weak D call: TRBD1 (5 bases). The assigned J gene may be wrong: the sequence end matches TRBJ2-7 better. CDR1 is SGHRS and CDR2 is YFSETQ in the germline V gene. The length of the CDR3 is 14 residues. The CDR3 sequence is CASSRQGGEYEQYF. DNA for the CDR3: TGCGCCAGCAGCCGGCAGGGTGGCGAATACGAGCAGTACTTC.

The gene calls are TRBV29-1 and TRBJ1-2; a possible D gene is TRBD1 (5 bases). This CDR3 has 11 residues. Germline V CDR1 and CDR2: SQVTM, ANQGSEA. Between the trimmed V and J ends, which lost 6 bases and 2 bases, there was a span of 7 bases. The chain's CDR3 is CSVRQNYGYTF. For the CDR3, the DNA is TGCAGCGTCCGACAGAACTATGGCTACACCTTC.

Comments on this clonotype: Its ends do not fully match the called genes, so a read error is possible. The rearrangement joins TRBV6-5 to TRBJ2-1, with D uncertain. The CDR3 extends over 14 amino acids. Germline loops: CDR1 MNHEY, CDR2 SVGAGI. CDR3 bases: TGTGCCAGCAGTTACATGGCCCCTAGGGATGAGCAGTTTTTC. It translates to CASSYMAPRDEQFF.

The chain couples TRBV6-1 to TRBJ1-2; D is unclear. Looked up from germline, CDR1 is MNHNS and CDR2 is SASEGT. The CDR3 length is 16 residues. V gave up 0 bases and J gave up 7 bases, with 18 bases separating them. In nucleotides, the CDR3 is TGTGCCAGCAGTGAAGCTTTTGGCAGAGCAGGCTCTGGCTACACCTTC. Translation gives CASSEAFGRAGSGYTF.

The V gene is TRBV6-5, the J gene TRBJ2-7; 8 bases map to TRBD1. The CDR3 contains 15 residues. J gave up 10 bases and V 2 bases, and 13 bases lay outside the gene matches. The germline CDR1 and CDR2 sequences are MNHEY and SVGAGI. The CDR3 DNA reads as TGTGCCAGCAGTTACCAGGGACAGGTCTACGAGATCCAGTACTTC. Protein sequence: CASSYQGQVYEIQYF.

This clonotype was found a few times. The rearrangement uses TRBV29-1 and TRBJ2-3; no reliable D call. V shed 4 bases and J shed 0 bases, with 14 bases lying between them. The length of the CDR3 is 15 residues. Germline V gene data show CDR1 as SQVTM and CDR2 as ANQGSEA. CDR3 residues: CSVVGRADSTDTQYF. In DNA, the CDR3 is TGCAGCGTTGTGGGTCGGGCGGATAGCACAGATACGCAGTATTTT.

The V and J genes are TRBV6-5 and TRBJ2-1; 8 bases are a match to TRBD1. Judging by the DNA end, TRBJ2-7 fits better; the J call may be wrong. Per germline, CDR1 MNHEY and CDR2 SVGAGI. The length of the CDR3 is 14 residues. The CDR3 protein is CASREAGGNYEQYF. In nucleotides, the CDR3 is TGTGCCAGCAGGGAGGCAGGGGGCAACTACGAGCAGTACTTC.

The chain combines TRBV29-1 with TRBJ2-2; 8 positions agree with TRBD1. Germline CDR1 and CDR2: SQVTM and ANQGSEA. The CDR3 extends over 14 amino acids. J gave up 5 bases and V 5 bases, and 7 bases lay outside the gene matches. The CDR3 DNA follows: TGCAGCGTTTGGGAGACAGGGGATACCGGGGAGCTGTTTTTT. Its translation is CSVWETGDTGELFF.

In this sample, this clonotype turned up once. The CDR3 sequence is CSARRGGNEQFF. CDR3 DNA sequence: TGCAGTGCTAGACGGGGAGGCAATGAGCAGTTCTTC. The chain is built from TRBV20-1 and TRBJ2-1, with D possibly TRBD2 on 6 matching bases. Germline V CDR1 and CDR2: DFQATT, SNEGSKA (reference sequence). V was shortened by 2 bases and J by 6 bases, with 8 bases between the two germline ends. This CDR3 spans 12 amino acids.

The V call is TRBV7-2, the J call TRBJ2-1, with D perhaps assigned TRBD1 or TRBD2 (5 bases each). The CDR3 totals 16 residues. The V and J ends lost 2 bases and 3 bases respectively, with 14 bases between them. Germline CDR1 is SGHTA and CDR2 is FQGNSA. The CDR3 is CASSLFWDGVYNEQFF. CDR3 coding DNA: TGTGCCAGCAGCTTATTTTGGGACGGAGTCTACAATGAGCAGTTCTTC.

V usage is TRBV11-2 and J usage is TRBJ2-4, with 11 bases identical to TRBD2. Trimming removed 5 bases from V and 5 bases from J; junction bases left unmatched: 14. The CDR3 extends over 18 amino acids. The germline gives CDR1 SGHAT, CDR2 FQNNGV. The CDR3 region has the DNA TGTGCCAGCAGCCCCCGTGGTAGCGGGGGGGCCGAGGAAAACATTCAGTACTTC. This encodes CASSPRGSGGAEENIQYF.

This clonotype was counted only a few times. The V call is TRBV29-1, the J call TRBJ2-5, with D uncertain. Germline V gives CDR1 SQVTM, CDR2 ANQGSEA. The CDR3 sequence is 14 residues long. Trimming shortened V by 0 bases and J by 3 bases, and 11 bases separated the two germline ends. CDR3 bases: TGCAGCGTTGAAGATTTTTCACAAGAAGAGACCCAGTACTTC. It encodes CSVEDFSQEETQYF.

The CDR3 loop is CSVTRRGSSTDTQYF. CDR3 bases: TGCAGCGTTACCCGGCGGGGGTCTAGCACAGATACGCAGTATTTT. The chain employs TRBV29-1 and TRBJ2-3; 7 bases line up with TRBD2. Germline CDR1 reads SQVTM; CDR2 reads ANQGSEA. There are 15 residues in the CDR3. Trimming removed 5 bases from V and 0 bases from J; junction bases left unmatched: 8.